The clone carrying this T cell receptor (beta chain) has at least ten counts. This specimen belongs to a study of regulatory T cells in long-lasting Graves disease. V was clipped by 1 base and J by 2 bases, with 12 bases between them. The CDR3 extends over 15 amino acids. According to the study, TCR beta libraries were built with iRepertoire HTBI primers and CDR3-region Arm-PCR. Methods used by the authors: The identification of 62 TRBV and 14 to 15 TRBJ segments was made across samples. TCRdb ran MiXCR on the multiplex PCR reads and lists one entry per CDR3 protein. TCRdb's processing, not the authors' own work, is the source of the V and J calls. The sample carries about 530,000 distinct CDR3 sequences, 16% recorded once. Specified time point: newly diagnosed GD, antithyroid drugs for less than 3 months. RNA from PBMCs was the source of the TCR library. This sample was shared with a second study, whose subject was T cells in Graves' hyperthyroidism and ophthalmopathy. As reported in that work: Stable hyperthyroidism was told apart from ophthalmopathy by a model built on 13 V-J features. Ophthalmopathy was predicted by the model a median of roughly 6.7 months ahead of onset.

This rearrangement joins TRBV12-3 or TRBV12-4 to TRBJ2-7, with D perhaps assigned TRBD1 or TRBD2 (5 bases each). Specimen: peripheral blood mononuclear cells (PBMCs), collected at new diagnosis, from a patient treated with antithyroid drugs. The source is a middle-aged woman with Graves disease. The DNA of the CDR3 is TGTGCCAGCAGTTTAGTCGCACTGGGACCCTACGAGCAGTACTTC. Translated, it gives CASSLVALGPYEQYF.